Below, 12 T cell receptor beta chains from the same sample are listed, as sequenced in a study of metastatic and nonmetastatic thyroid tumors. TCRdb re-analyzed the PCR reads using MiXCR. The table has roughly 4,900 clones, roughly 30% seen once. Nobody among the patients had been given any treatment before thyroid surgery. Sequenced sample: adjacent normal tissue. Every receptor here comes from a female donor with papillary thyroid cancer or a benign thyroid nodule (not recorded which). Some clones in this sample may be carry-over from other donors' samples.

The V call is TRBV11-2, the J call TRBJ2-7; D may match TRBD1 or TRBD2 (5 bases each). The CDR3 is made up of 16 amino acids. V was shortened by 5 bases and J by 0 bases, with 17 bases between the two germline ends. The germline V gene encodes CDR1 SGHAT and CDR2 FQNNGV. This CDR3 is CASSEGDRGGSYEQYF. The CDR3 bases are TGTGCCAGCAGCGAAGGGGACCGAGGAGGCTCCTACGAGCAGTACTTC.

This clone is medium-sized in the sample. This may be a read error: a much more frequent sequence differs by one nucleotide. The chain couples TRBV27 to TRBJ2-7; D is uncertain. Germline CDR1 is MNHEY and CDR2 is SMNVEV (reference sequence). The CDR3 is made up of 14 amino acids. The V end lost 4 bases, the J end lost 3 bases, and 13 bases lay between the germline ends. The CDR3 DNA reads as TGTGCCAGCAGTTCACGAGTACCAAACTACGAGCAGTACTTC. Protein product: CASSSRVPNYEQYF.

This clone was observed a handful of times. The chain carries TRBV2 and TRBJ1-2; no definite D call. V was clipped by 4 bases and J by 4 bases, with 4 bases between them. CDR3 size: 11 residues. Germline V gives CDR1 SNHLY, CDR2 FYNNEI. The CDR3 DNA is TGTGCCAGCAGTGCAAGCTATGGCTACACCTTC. Protein sequence: CASSASYGYTF.

In this sample, this clone turned up many times. The V call is TRBV4-2, the J call TRBJ2-1; TRBD2 agrees at 7 bases. V shed 4 bases, J shed 7 bases, and the junction held 10 bases outside the gene matches. Per germline, CDR1 LGHNA and CDR2 YNFKEQ. This CDR3 comprises 15 residues. This CDR3 is CASSPSGLAENEQFF. The CDR3, as DNA: TGTGCCAGCAGCCCATCAGGGCTAGCGGAAAATGAGCAGTTCTTC.

This clone appeared many times. A much larger clone is a single base away; this may be a read error. The gene calls are TRBV28 and TRBJ1-1; D is ambiguous. CDR3 length equals 17 residues. Trimming took 5 bases from V and 0 from J, leaving 19 bases between them. The germline V gene has CDR1 MDHEN and CDR2 SYDVKM. The CDR3 region has the DNA TGTGCCAGCAGTACCCCGGGATGGCGCACCGTGAACACTGAAGCTTTCTTT. It codes for CASSTPGWRTVNTEAFF. Based on the CDR3 plus reference TRBV28 and TRBJ1-1, the full variable domain is DVKVTQSSRYLVKRTGEKVFLECVQDMDHENMFWYRQDPGLGLRLIYFSYDVKMKEKGDIPEGYSVSREKKERFSLILESASTNQTSMYLCASSTPGWRTVNTEAFFGQGTRLTVV.

The rearrangement links TRBV10-2 to TRBJ2-2; TRBD2 might be the D (6 bases). Germline assignment: CDR1 WSHSY and CDR2 SAAADI. V lost 0 bases, J lost 5 bases, and 10 bases lay in between. CDR3 length: 15 residues. CDR3: CASSESMGGTGELFF. CDR3 in DNA: TGCGCCAGCAGTGAGTCGATGGGGGGAACCGGGGAGCTGTTTTTT.

V is TRBV7-9 and J is TRBJ2-2; 13 positions match TRBD2. CDR1 SEHNR and CDR2 FQNEAQ come from the germline V gene (reference sequence). This CDR3 comprises 15 residues. V was pared by 3 bases and J by 6 bases, with 1 base of the junction left unmatched. The DNA of the CDR3 is TGTGCCAGCAGCTTTGGACTAGCGGGAGCCGGGGAGCTGTTTTTT. As protein: CASSFGLAGAGELFF. The full variable domain, rest sourced from reference TRBV7-9 and TRBJ2-2, is DTGVSQNPRHKITKRGQNVTFRCDPISEHNRLYWYRQTLGQGPEFLTYFQNEAQLEKSRLLSDRFSAERPKGSFSTLEIQRTEQGDSAMYLCASSFGLAGAGELFFGEGSRLTVL.

Remarks on this clone: Compared with germline, one end of the junction differs, possibly owing to a read error. The CDR3 protein is CASSLIPSGEGMNAEAFF. The CDR3 nucleotides are TGCGCCAGCAGCCTAATTCCATCAGGGGAAGGGATGAACGCTGAAGCTTTCTTT. The chain couples TRBV5-1 to TRBJ1-1, with D perhaps matching TRBD1 (6 bases). Germline CDR1 and CDR2: SGHRS and YFSETQ. The CDR3 loop spans 18 amino acids.

The sample holds a few counts of this clone. The CDR3 does not close with the conserved phenylalanine or tryptophan, likely indicating a read error. V is TRBV27 and J is TRBJ1-1; a possible D gene is TRBD1 (5 bases). Between the trimmed V and J ends, which lost 6 bases and 2 bases, there was a span of 19 bases. The germline CDR1 and CDR2 sequences are MNHEY and SMNVEV (reference sequence). This CDR3 contains 16 residues. The CDR3 here is CASRGTGSGINTEAFL. The CDR3 DNA is TGTGCCAGCAGGGGAACAGGCAGCGGGATCAACACTGAAGCTTTCCTT.

This clone is categorized as medium-sized (0.01 to 0.1%). V and J are TRBV7-3 and TRBJ2-1, with D perhaps given as TRBD1 or TRBD2 (5 bases each). The germline V and J ends were trimmed by 1 base and 5 bases, with 9 bases remaining between them. The CDR3 is made up of 14 amino acids. CDR1 is SGHTA, CDR2 FQGTGA, per germline. This CDR3 is CASSLRRDHNEQFF. The CDR3 region has the DNA TGTGCCAGCAGCTTAAGACGGGACCACAATGAGCAGTTCTTC.

This clone turned up a few times. The rearrangement uses TRBV27 and TRBJ2-1, with 10 nucleotides matching TRBD1. V trimming: 3 bases; J trimming: 7 bases; junction bases outside the gene matches: 6. Per the germline V gene, CDR1 is MNHEY and CDR2 is SMNVEV (reference sequence). The CDR3 is 15 amino acids. The CDR3 DNA follows: TGTGCCAGCAGTTTGCAGACAGGGGGCAAGAATGAGCAGTTCTTC. Residues: CASSLQTGGKNEQFF.

The CDR3 reads CSADRGNQPQHF. In nucleotides, the CDR3 is TGCAGTGCTGATAGGGGGAATCAGCCCCAGCATTTT. J is TRBJ1-5 and V is TRBV20-1, with D possibly TRBD1 on 6 matching bases. Germline loops: CDR1 DFQATT, CDR2 SNEGSKA (reference sequence). CDR3 length equals 12 residues. With 5 bases removed from V and 4 bases from J, the gap between germline ends came to 9 bases.